These T cell receptor beta chains were read from a single sample in a study of human T cells and chemical hapten exposure. TCRdb reprocessed the RACE reads with MiXCR, giving one entry per CDR3 protein. The sample includes some 84,000 distinct CDR3 sequences, more than 9% of them seen just once. Material: whole blood, obtained in connection with sensitization to the hapten diphenylcyclopropenone (DPC). Receptors were obtained from a woman between 45 and 60 years old with alopecia areata. Some clones in this sample may be carry-over from other donors' samples. Each CDR3 is given with its conserved first and last residue. The D gene is left open where the match is weak. Not every row has a clone size; where given, it reads once, few, many or a size class.

J	size	D	V	CDR3	DNA
TRBJ2-1	-	-	TRBV28	CASSPSAVNEQFF	TGTGCCAGCAGCCCATCGGCAGTCAATGAGCAGTTCTTC
TRBJ2-1	many	-	TRBV20-1	CSARDVASLGEVQQFF	TGCAGTGCTAGAGATGTTGCGTCCCTGGGTGAAGTGCAGCAGTTCTTC
TRBJ2-3	many	TRBD1	TRBV9	CASSEGTGGLSDTQYF	TGTGCCAGCAGCGAGGGGACAGGGGGCTTATCAGATACGCAGTATTTT
TRBJ1-2	-	-	TRBV12-3/TRBV12-4	CASSYGLALNYGYTF	TGTGCCAGCAGCTACGGACTAGCTCTAAACTATGGCTACACCTTC
TRBJ2-7	few	TRBD2	TRBV12-3/TRBV12-4	CASSPGLAGVKEQYF	TGTGCCAGCAGCCCCGGATTAGCGGGAGTAAAAGAGCAGTACTTC
TRBJ2-3	many	-	TRBV19	CASSAGGGSTDTQYF	TGTGCCAGTAGTGCCGGAGGGGGAAGCACAGATACGCAGTATTTT
TRBJ2-7	few	-	TRBV29-1	CSVGGGASEQYF	TGCAGCGTAGGAGGGGGCGCTAGCGAGCAGTACTTC
TRBJ1-1	few	-	TRBV20-1	CSAVPGRKNTEAFF	TGCAGTGCTGTACCGGGACGAAAGAACACTGAAGCTTTCTTT
TRBJ2-1	few	TRBD1	TRBV13	CASSWRYRGKGQNEQFF	TGTGCCAGCAGCTGGAGGTACAGGGGGAAGGGACAAAATGAGCAGTTCTTC
TRBJ1-2	many	-	TRBV30	CAWSVTFGYTF	TGTGCCTGGAGTGTTACCTTCGGCTACACCTTC
TRBJ1-1	-	-	TRBV29-1	CSVPQTGNTEAFF	TGCAGCGTTCCACAAACAGGGAACACTGAAGCTTTCTTT
TRBJ2-1	-	-	TRBV7-6	CASSQTSRNHEQFF	TGTGCCAGCAGCCAAACCTCCCGCAACCATGAGCAGTTCTTC
TRBJ2-7	many	-	TRBV7-2	CASSLGPSYEQYF	TGTGCCAGCAGTCTAGGCCCGTCCTACGAGCAGTACTTC
TRBJ2-7	few	-	TRBV2	CASSEALLVTEQYF	TGTGCCAGCAGTGAAGCGCTTTTAGTTACCGAGCAGTACTTC
TRBJ2-2	many	-	TRBV4-2	CASSQAGARGTGELFF	TGTGCCAGCAGCCAAGCGGGGGCGCGGGGCACCGGGGAGCTGTTTTTT
TRBJ2-1	many	TRBD2	TRBV12-3/TRBV12-4	CASSLGLAGEVLNEQFF	TGTGCCAGCAGTTTAGGCCTAGCGGGAGAGGTCCTGAATGAGCAGTTCTTC
TRBJ1-5	-	TRBD1	TRBV29-1	CSVTTGEYYQPQHF	TGCAGCGTGACGACAGGGGAGTACTATCAGCCCCAGCATTTT
TRBJ1-1	-	TRBD1	TRBV29-1	CSADSGTGGVFF	TGCAGCGCCGATTCCGGGACAGGGGGAGTTTTCTTT
TRBJ1-6	few	-	TRBV5-1	CASSISTVKDSPLHF	TGCGCCAGCAGCATATCGACGGTCAAGGATTCACCCCTCCACTTT
TRBJ2-4	-	-	TRBV16	CASSQEGQGLKNIQYF	TGTGCCAGCAGCCAAGAAGGGCAGGGACTTAAAAACATTCAGTACTTC
TRBJ1-6	many	-	TRBV2	CASSEDYSPLHF	TGTGCCAGCAGTGAAGACTATTCACCCCTCCACTTT
TRBJ1-2	few	-	TRBV28	CASSLFTGNYGYTF	TGTGCCAGCAGTTTATTCACAGGGAACTATGGCTACACCTTC